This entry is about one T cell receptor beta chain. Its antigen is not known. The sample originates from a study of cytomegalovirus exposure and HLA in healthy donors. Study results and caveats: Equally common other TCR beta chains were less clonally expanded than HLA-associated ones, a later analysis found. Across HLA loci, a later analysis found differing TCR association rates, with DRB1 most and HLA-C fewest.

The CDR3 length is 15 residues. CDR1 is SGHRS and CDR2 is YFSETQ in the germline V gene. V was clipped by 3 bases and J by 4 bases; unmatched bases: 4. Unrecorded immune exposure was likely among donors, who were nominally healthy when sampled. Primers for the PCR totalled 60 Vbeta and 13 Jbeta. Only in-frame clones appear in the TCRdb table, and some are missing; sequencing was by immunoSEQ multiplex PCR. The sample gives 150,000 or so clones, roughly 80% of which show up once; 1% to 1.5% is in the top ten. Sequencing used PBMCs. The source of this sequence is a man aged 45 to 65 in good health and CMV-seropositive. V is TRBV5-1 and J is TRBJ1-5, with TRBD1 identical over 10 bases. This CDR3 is CASSWGTGANQPQHF. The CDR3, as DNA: TGCGCCAGCAGCTGGGGGACAGGGGCAAATCAGCCCCAGCATTTT.